The rows below give T cell receptor beta chains drawn from one sample of a study of blood T cell repertoires in COVID-19. Produced via immunoSEQ multiplex PCR; TCRdb's table is partial and in-frame only. The top ten clones hold under 2% of a sample with roughly 330,000 clones, 86% of them seen once. The sequenced sample consisted of peripheral blood. These TCRs come from a woman aged 45-59 years with acute or convalescent COVID-19. CDR3s include the opening cysteine and the closing phenylalanine or tryptophan. The D gene is left open where the match is weak. Clone sizes are given selectively: once, few, many, or a class where the clone is expanded.

clone_size	v_call	cdr3_length	d_call	j_call	cdr3_aa	cdr3_nt
-	TRBV9	17	TRBD1	TRBJ1-2	CASSVGSPRTGGAGYTF	TGTGCCAGCAGCGTAGGTTCCCCAAGGACAGGGGGCGCGGGCTACACCTTC
-	TRBV5-6	14	TRBD1	TRBJ1-1	CASTTTGGVTEAFF	TGTGCCAGCACAACGACAGGGGGTGTGACTGAAGCTTTCTTT
-	TRBV19	15	TRBD2	TRBJ2-7	CASAPLGAGVIEQYF	TGTGCCAGTGCCCCCCTGGGAGCGGGAGTCATCGAGCAGTACTTC
-	TRBV27	17	TRBD2	TRBJ2-3	CASSLLGTSGRTDTQYF	TGTGCCAGCAGTTTATTAGGGACTAGCGGGAGAACAGATACGCAGTATTTT
-	TRBV18	14	-	TRBJ1-2	CASSREGRDYGYTF	TGTGCCAGCTCAAGGGAGGGGCGCGACTATGGCTACACCTTC
-	TRBV12-3/TRBV12-4	12	TRBD1	TRBJ1-5	CASKGALQPQHF	TGTGCCAGCAAGGGGGCTTTGCAGCCCCAGCATTTT
few	TRBV7-8	14	TRBD1	TRBJ1-4	CASSRTGGLEKLFF	TGTGCCAGCAGCCGGACAGGGGGATTGGAAAAACTGTTTTTT
-	TRBV7-9	14	-	TRBJ2-6	CASSELGAANVLTF	TGTGCCAGCAGCGAGTTGGGGGCTGCCAACGTCCTGACTTTC
-	TRBV19	15	-	TRBJ1-5	CASSTRDSRPVPQHF	TGTGCCAGTAGTACCAGAGACAGCCGCCCCGTGCCCCAGCATTTT
-	TRBV3-1/TRBV3-2	14	-	TRBJ2-7	CASPHLYRNYEQYF	TGTGCCAGTCCTCACCTATACAGAAACTACGAGCAGTACTTC
few	TRBV4-1	15	-	TRBJ1-6	CASSQEEWGDSPLHF	TGCGCCAGCAGCCAAGAAGAATGGGGAGATTCACCCCTCCACTTT
-	TRBV3-1/TRBV3-2	15	TRBD1	TRBJ1-2	CASSLDRGPRNGYTF	TGTGCCAGCAGCCTGGACAGGGGGCCTCGTAACGGCTACACCTTC
-	TRBV7-2	17	TRBD1	TRBJ1-1	CASSPDRARILGTEAFF	TGTGCCAGCAGCCCTGACAGGGCTCGGATTTTGGGAACTGAAGCTTTCTTT
once	TRBV5-6	15	TRBD2	TRBJ2-7	CASSFLAGGNYEQYF	TGTGCCAGCAGCTTCTTAGCGGGAGGGAACTACGAGCAGTACTTC
once	TRBV2	14	-	TRBJ1-4	CASSRGQINEKLFF	TGTGCCAGCAGTCGTGGGCAGATTAATGAAAAACTGTTTTTT
-	TRBV15	16	-	TRBJ2-7	CATSRDLQGSSYEQYF	TGTGCCACCAGCAGAGATTTGCAAGGGAGCTCCTACGAGCAGTACTTC
-	TRBV7-3	14	TRBD1	TRBJ1-2	CASSFDQGAGGYTF	TGTGCCAGCAGCTTTGATCAGGGGGCGGGCGGCTACACCTTC
-	TRBV7-8	14	-	TRBJ2-7	CASSPAVASMRQYF	TGTGCCAGCAGTCCCGCGGTAGCCTCGATGAGGCAGTACTTC
-	TRBV28	14	-	TRBJ2-7	CASRPTDYQHEQYF	TGTGCCAGCAGGCCGACAGATTACCAACACGAGCAGTACTTC
-	TRBV27	13	-	TRBJ1-4	CASSLREAEKLFF	TGTGCCAGCAGCCTCCGAGAGGCGGAAAAACTGTTTTTT
-	TRBV11-2	19	TRBD2	TRBJ2-3	CASSSKFPGLAYHTDTQYF	TGTGCCAGCAGCTCTAAATTCCCGGGACTAGCGTACCACACAGATACGCAGTATTTT
-	TRBV28	16	TRBD2	TRBJ2-6	CASSTSGRTGANVLTF	TGTGCCAGCAGTACTAGCGGGAGGACTGGGGCCAACGTCCTGACTTTC
-	TRBV12-3/TRBV12-4	12	-	TRBJ2-1	CASSHRYNEQFF	TGTGCCAGCAGTCACAGGTACAATGAGCAGTTCTTC
-	TRBV7-9	13	-	TRBJ1-1	CASSAPGYTEAFF	TGTGCCAGCAGCGCACCGGGGTACACTGAAGCTTTCTTT
-	TRBV28	14	-	TRBJ2-6	CASRQTSGANVLTF	TGTGCCAGCAGACAGACCTCTGGGGCCAACGTCCTGACTTTC
-	TRBV15	17	-	TRBJ1-1	CATSPHPVIRRRTEAFF	TGTGCCACCAGCCCACACCCAGTTATTAGACGGAGAACTGAAGCTTTCTTT
-	TRBV13	14	TRBD2	TRBJ2-1	CASSFGLAPNEQFF	TGTGCCAGCAGCTTCGGACTAGCTCCCAATGAGCAGTTCTTC
-	TRBV12-3/TRBV12-4	13	-	TRBJ2-2	CASSFYRPGELFF	TGTGCCAGCAGTTTCTACAGACCCGGGGAGCTGTTTTTT
once	TRBV9	16	-	TRBJ2-7	CASSVGGGVSGYEQYF	TGTGCCAGCAGCGTAGGTGGTGGGGTTAGCGGCTACGAGCAGTACTTC
-	TRBV7-2	15	-	TRBJ1-5	CASSPENRGNQPQHF	TGTGCCAGCAGCCCAGAAAACAGGGGCAATCAGCCCCAGCATTTT
-	TRBV7-9	15	TRBD2	TRBJ2-1	CASSPRTSDYNEQFF	TGTGCCAGCAGCCCACGGACTAGCGACTACAATGAGCAGTTCTTC
-	TRBV4-1	18	TRBD2	TRBJ2-7	CASSQEESTSGSPYEQYF	TGCGCCAGCAGCCAAGAGGAGTCGACTAGCGGGAGCCCCTACGAGCAGTACTTC
-	TRBV12-2	15	-	TRBJ2-1	CASRLERRNYNEQFF	TGTGCAAGTCGCTTAGAACGGCGGAATTACAATGAGCAGTTCTTC
-	TRBV28	15	TRBD2	TRBJ2-1	CASSHLAGGTMTQFF	TGTGCCAGCTCTCATCTAGCGGGGGGTACAATGACGCAGTTCTTC
few	TRBV6-2/TRBV6-3	16	-	TRBJ1-3	CASSYSDSHSGNTIYF	TGTGCCAGCAGTTACTCCGACAGTCACTCTGGAAACACCATATATTTT
-	TRBV28	15	-	TRBJ2-2	CASSSGGTTSGELFF	TGTGCCAGCAGTTCGGGCGGGACGACGTCCGGGGAGCTGTTTTTT
-	TRBV11-3	15	TRBD1	TRBJ2-7	CASSLTGTGVDEQYF	TGTGCCAGCAGCCTCACCGGGACAGGGGTTGACGAGCAGTACTTC
-	TRBV6-1	12	-	TRBJ2-7	CASSEQFSEQYF	TGTGCCAGCAGTGAACAGTTCTCCGAGCAGTACTTC
-	TRBV7-3	17	-	TRBJ2-2	CASSPRGTQADTGELFF	TGTGCCAGCAGCCCCCGGGGGACCCAGGCCGACACCGGGGAGCTGTTTTTT
-	TRBV27	14	-	TRBJ2-6	CASSFSSGANVLTF	TGTGCCAGCAGTTTCTCCTCTGGGGCCAACGTCCTGACTTTC
-	TRBV5-1	17	TRBD2	TRBJ2-2	CASSLPSGRTWTGELFF	TGCGCCAGCAGCTTGCCTAGCGGGAGGACCTGGACCGGGGAGCTGTTTTTT
-	TRBV19	13	-	TRBJ2-7	CASSIQGMGEQYF	TGTGCCAGTAGTATACAGGGGATGGGGGAGCAGTACTTC
-	TRBV3-1/TRBV3-2	14	-	TRBJ1-1	CASSYVQGYTEAFF	TGTGCCAGCAGCTACGTACAGGGATACACTGAAGCTTTCTTT
-	TRBV7-3	17	TRBD1	TRBJ2-3	CASSPFSGTEPPDTQYF	TGTGCCAGCAGCCCCTTTTCCGGGACAGAACCTCCCGATACGCAGTATTTT
-	TRBV6-5	12	-	TRBJ2-5	CASSYGGETQYF	TGTGCCAGCAGCTACGGAGGGGAGACCCAGTACTTC
-	TRBV18	20	TRBD2	TRBJ2-7	CASSPRPGSRLAGDSYEQYF	TGTGCCAGCTCACCAAGGCCGGGGAGTCGACTAGCGGGAGATTCCTACGAGCAGTACTTC
-	TRBV7-2	16	-	TRBJ1-1	CASSLVGGGGFRSAFF	TGTGCCAGCAGCTTAGTAGGGGGGGGAGGGTTTCGTTCAGCTTTCTTT
-	TRBV25-1	13	-	TRBJ1-6	CASSEQNNSPLHF	TGTGCCAGCAGTGAACAGAATAATTCACCCCTCCACTTT
-	TRBV5-1	16	TRBD1	TRBJ2-5	CASSLKRQGLGETQYF	TGCGCCAGCAGCTTGAAGCGACAGGGGCTAGGTGAGACCCAGTACTTC
-	TRBV9	14	-	TRBJ1-1	CASSVGHRDTEAFF	TGTGCCAGCAGCGTAGGTCACCGGGACACTGAAGCTTTCTTT
once	TRBV3-1/TRBV3-2	15	-	TRBJ2-7	CASSRRAIQGYEQYF	TGTGCCAGCAGCCGAAGGGCGATCCAGGGCTACGAGCAGTACTTC
-	TRBV30	16	TRBD1	TRBJ2-3	CAWSVLGQGRRDTQYF	TGTGCCTGGAGTGTTTTGGGACAGGGGAGGAGGGATACGCAGTATTTT
-	TRBV5-4	13	-	TRBJ2-1	CASSQAEINEQFF	TGTGCCAGCAGCCAGGCAGAGATCAATGAGCAGTTCTTC
-	TRBV7-2	16	-	TRBJ1-1	CASSLAGGRAGTEAFF	TGTGCCAGCAGCTTAGCGGGGGGTAGGGCGGGAACTGAAGCTTTCTTT
-	TRBV11-1	15	TRBD1	TRBJ1-1	CASSTPGQWNTEAFF	TGTGCCAGCAGCACTCCGGGACAGTGGAACACTGAAGCTTTCTTT
once	TRBV2	13	-	TRBJ1-5	CASRDGLNQPQHF	TGTGCCAGCAGGGACGGACTAAATCAGCCCCAGCATTTT
once	TRBV29-1	10	-	TRBJ2-3	CSAHTDTQYF	TGCAGCGCCCACACAGATACGCAGTATTTT
-	TRBV7-3	18	TRBD2	TRBJ2-3	CASSAQGIAGAYTDTQYF	TGTGCCAGCAGCGCGCAGGGTATAGCGGGAGCGTACACAGATACGCAGTATTTT
few	TRBV4-2	16	TRBD1	TRBJ1-2	CASSQEDGQGIYGYTF	TGTGCCAGCAGCCAAGAGGATGGACAGGGGATCTATGGCTACACCTTC